The table lists the clone carrying this TCR beta chain with many counts. Antigen unknown. This entry belongs to a study of glioma-infiltrating T cells. TCR alpha and beta CDR3 regions were amplified from RNA using iRepertoire nested multiplex PCR. One entry per CDR3 protein results from TCRdb running MiXCR on the multiplex PCR reads. Seen here are a few hundred thousand distinct CDR3 sequences, roughly two fifths observed once, and the top ten hold around 13%. V lost 6 bases and J 2 bases, leaving 18 bases between the germline ends. The CDR3 consists of 16 residues. The germline V gene has CDR1 MDHEN and CDR2 SYDVKM. General study results and limits: Above-expected tissue-blood divergence occurred in all gliomas, most in low-grade ones. Very few CDR3 sequences were shared between tissue and blood.

The source of this sequence is a human donor with low-grade glioma or glioblastoma, undergoing nonglioma brain surgery, or in good health (not recorded which). The sequencing sample was made of glioma tissue, nonneoplastic brain tissue, or PBMCs (not recorded which). V gene TRBV28 combines with J gene TRBJ2-3, with D perhaps given as TRBD1 or TRBD2 (5 bases each). The CDR3: CASSPWDGRDTDTQYF. The CDR3 DNA reads TGTGCCAGCAGCCCTTGGGACGGCCGAGACACAGATACGCAGTATTTT.